This TCR beta chain was obtained from a study of T cell responses to AZD1222 COVID-19 vaccine. The study, taken as a whole, reports: Seropositive status at baseline applied to only six AZD1222 recipients. Repertoire sampling happened only post peak T cell response.

A word on this clone: What it binds is unknown.

The V and J ends lost 3 bases and 4 bases respectively, with 13 bases between them. The CDR3 runs 14 residues. Germline V gene data show CDR1 as SGHNT and CDR2 as YYREEE (reference sequence). Profiling relied on immunoSEQ multiplex PCR, and the TCRdb table lists in-frame clones only, not all of them. The data hold some 150,000 clones, with about 89% observed a single time. Sample: peripheral blood, taken on day 0 of AZD1222 vaccination. The receptor's source is an adult in good health. This sequence joins TRBV5-4 and TRBJ1-1, with D hard to call. The CDR3 is CASSSPTPTTEAFF. The CDR3 DNA is TGTGCCAGCAGCTCCCCGACACCGACCACTGAAGCTTTCTTT.